The 27 T cell receptor beta chains below were found in one sample sequenced in a study of shared clonotypes between healthy human individuals. The method was immunoSEQ multiplex PCR; TCRdb's version includes in-frame clones alone and lacks a portion of them. Of roughly 330,000 clones in the sample, approximately 74% were seen once. The sample taken for sequencing was memory CD4+ T cells sorted from blood. Described subset: CD45RA-negative fraction. Receptors were obtained from a man aged 30-40 years in good health.

This chain uses TRBV14 with TRBJ2-3; D uncertain. With 3 bases removed from V and 1 base from J, the gap between germline ends came to 2 bases. Germline loops: CDR1 SGHDN, CDR2 FVKESK. This CDR3 spans 12 amino acids. DNA of the CDR3: TGTGCCAGCAGCCAGGGCACAGATACGCAGTATTTT. It encodes CASSQGTDTQYF.

CDR3 in amino acids: CASRLAFYKSYEQYF. CDR3 DNA sequence: TGTGCAAGTCGCTTAGCATTCTACAAAAGCTACGAGCAGTACTTC. The chain links TRBV12-2 to TRBJ2-7. TRBV12-2 is a pseudogene segment. This CDR3 has 15 residues.

V and J are TRBV10-1 and TRBJ2-5; D remains unclear. V dropped 2 bases and J dropped 5 bases, with 9 bases sitting between them. This CDR3 has 13 residues. Germline loops: CDR1 WNHNN, CDR2 SYGVQD (reference sequence). CDR3 in DNA: TGCGCCAGCAGTGAGCAACTAACGGAGACCCAGTACTTC. It encodes CASSEQLTETQYF.

This clone showed up just once. The V and J genes are TRBV10-3 and TRBJ2-1; TRBD2 aligns across 10 bases. The germline CDR1 and CDR2 sequences are ENHRY and SYGVKD. V lost 3 bases, J lost 8 bases, and 7 bases stayed unmatched. CDR3 length equals 15 residues. The CDR3 sequence: CAISDSSGSIYEQFF. The CDR3 coding sequence is TGTGCCATCAGTGACTCTAGCGGGAGTATCTATGAGCAGTTCTTC.

The chain couples TRBV20-1 to TRBJ2-7; tentative D call: TRBD1 (7 bases). The CDR3 runs 11 residues. Trimming removed 4 bases from V and 12 bases from J, with 16 bases in between. The germline V gene encodes CDR1 DFQATT and CDR2 SNEGSKA (reference sequence). The DNA of the CDR3 is TGCAGTGCTACGGGACTCCGGACAGGGTACTTC. Translated: CSATGLRTGYF.

This chain's CDR3 is CASSLETTGTSAKYF. In DNA, the CDR3 is TGCGCCAGCAGCTTGGAAACCACCGGGACTAGCGCTAAGTACTTC. The gene calls are TRBV5-1 and TRBJ2-4; 10 nucleotides align to TRBD2. Germline V lookup: CDR1 SGHRS, CDR2 YFSETQ. The CDR3 is made up of 15 amino acids. The J segment lost 14 bases and the V segment lost 0 bases, leaving 11 bases of the junction unmatched.

The chain links TRBV6-1 to TRBJ2-1, with D possibly TRBD2 on 6 matching bases. The CDR3 has 15 residues. Germline loops: CDR1 MNHNS, CDR2 SASEGT. Trimming took off 7 bases at V and 2 bases at J, with 15 bases between the two ends. CDR3 region: CASTPLGGAYNEQFF. CDR3 coding DNA: TGTGCCAGCACTCCTTTGGGGGGAGCCTACAATGAGCAGTTCTTC.

The rearrangement uses TRBV29-1 and TRBJ2-1; 15 nucleotides line up with TRBD2. Trimming cost V 2 bases and J 4 bases; bases outside gene matches: 3. There are 16 residues in the CDR3. Germline CDR1 is SQVTM and CDR2 is ANQGSEA. CDR3 sequence: CSVERTSGRGYNEQFF. As DNA, the CDR3 is TGCAGCGTTGAAAGGACTAGCGGGAGGGGATACAATGAGCAGTTCTTC.

CDR3 sequence: CASSTATGSAGNTIYF. In DNA form, the CDR3 reads TGCGCCAGCAGCACCGCTACAGGGTCGGCAGGAAACACCATATATTTT. The chain has TRBV5-1 and TRBJ1-3, with D perhaps matching TRBD1 (6 bases). CDR1 is SGHRS, CDR2 YFSETQ, per germline. Trimming removed 4 bases from V and 4 bases from J, with 18 bases in between. This CDR3 comprises 16 residues.

This chain uses TRBV7-2 with TRBJ2-5; D is unclear. CDR3 size: 13 residues. V lost 1 base and J lost 4, with 7 bases in between. CDR1 is SGHTA, CDR2 FQGNSA, per germline. The CDR3 spells CASSLVDRETQYF. The DNA for the CDR3 is TGTGCCAGCAGCTTAGTTGATCGAGAGACCCAGTACTTC.

V gene TRBV6-1 combines with J gene TRBJ1-1; D is ambiguous. The germline CDR1 and CDR2 sequences are MNHNS and SASEGT. V gave up 1 base and J gave up 0 bases, with 3 bases separating them. The CDR3 is 13 residues long. CDR3: CASSEGVNTEAFF. The CDR3 DNA sequence: TGTGCCAGCAGTGAAGGCGTGAACACTGAAGCTTTCTTT.

This chain joins TRBV9 and TRBJ2-1; D is perhaps TRBD2 (6 bases). The germline V gene has CDR1 SGDLS and CDR2 YYNGEE. V lost 2 bases and J 13 bases, leaving 13 bases between the germline ends. The CDR3 has 12 amino acids. The DNA for the CDR3 is TGTGCCAGCAGCGTTCGGGAGAGGGAACAGTTCTTC. Its translation is CASSVREREQFF.

This clone was seen a few times. The chain carries TRBV6-1 and TRBJ2-1; D possibly corresponds to TRBD2 (5 bases). Between the trimmed V and J ends, which lost 4 bases and 6 bases, there was a span of 16 bases. The CDR3 contains 15 residues. Germline V gene sequence: CDR1 MNHNS, CDR2 SASEGT. DNA for the CDR3: TGTGCCAGCAGTGTACGACTTTCCGCGGGCAATGAGCAGTTCTTC. Its translation is CASSVRLSAGNEQFF.

In its sample, this clone was seen many times. The chain is built from TRBV28 and TRBJ2-3, with 9 bases matching TRBD2. CDR1 and CDR2 (germline): MDHEN, SYDVKM. CDR3 length: 17 amino acids. The V gene end was trimmed by 8 bases and the J gene end by 0 bases; junction bases not matched to a gene: 12. Here the CDR3 DNA reads TGTGCCAGCTCGGTTAGCGGGGGAATAACTAGCACAGATACGCAGTATTTT. Translating it yields CASSVSGGITSTDTQYF.

The chain joins TRBV7-9 to TRBJ1-2, with D hard to call. This CDR3 comprises 14 residues. Germline V CDR1 and CDR2: SEHNR, FQNEAQ (reference sequence). V was clipped by 2 bases and J by 8 bases, with 15 bases between them. Here the CDR3 DNA reads TGTGCCAGCAGCTTATCCAAGGGAGTAGGCGGCTACACCTTC. Translated, it gives CASSLSKGVGGYTF.

This clone was seen repeatedly, ten times or more. CDR3 sequence (DNA): TGCGCCAGCAGCCAAGAACTGGGACGGATAGCCGCCACTGAAGCTTTCTTT. This gives the protein CASSQELGRIAATEAFF. This chain links TRBV4-1 with TRBJ1-1; the D gene is possibly TRBD1 (5 bases). Between the trimmed V and J ends, which lost 0 bases and 4 bases, there was a span of 18 bases. The CDR3 is 17 residues long. CDR1 MGHRA and CDR2 YSYEKL come from the germline V gene.

The V gene is TRBV18, the J gene TRBJ2-6; perhaps TRBD1 as D (6 bases). V lost 4 bases to trimming and J lost 4 bases, with 8 bases between them. Germline V gene data show CDR1 as KGHSH and CDR2 as LQKENI. The CDR3 contains 14 residues. The CDR3 is CASSQDRGANVLTF. DNA of the CDR3: TGTGCCAGCTCACAAGACAGGGGGGCCAACGTCCTGACTTTC. The whole variable domain, filled in from reference TRBV18 and TRBJ2-6, reads NAGVMQNPRHLVRRRGQEARLRCSPMKGHSHVYWYRQLPEEGLKFMVYLQKENIIDESGMPKERFSAEFPKEGPSILRIQQVVRGDSAAYFCASSQDRGANVLTFGAGSRLTVL.

This clone was detected only once. V is TRBV20-1 and J is TRBJ2-1; D is undetermined. The CDR3 is made up of 11 amino acids. The V gene's germline CDR1 is DFQATT and CDR2 SNEGSKA (reference sequence). V was pared by 3 bases and J by 6 bases, with 6 bases between. CDR3 protein: CSASLPNEQFF. The CDR3 coding sequence is TGCAGTGCTAGTTTGCCCAATGAGCAGTTCTTC.

This chain uses TRBV6-1 with TRBJ2-7; 7 nucleotides agree with TRBD2. The trim removed 5 bases at V and 0 bases at J, leaving 7 bases unmatched. Germline loops: CDR1 MNHNS, CDR2 SASEGT. The CDR3 has 15 residues. CDR3 DNA sequence: TGTGCCAGCAGTAGGGGCGGGAGTAACTCCTACGAGCAGTACTTC. This codes for CASSRGGSNSYEQYF.

About this clone: This sample also contains other DNA sequences that code for the same CDR3. The chain has TRBV5-1 and TRBJ2-1; 12 nucleotides agree with TRBD2. The CDR3 consists of 14 residues. Per germline, CDR1 SGHRS and CDR2 YFSETQ. V lost 0 bases, J lost 8 bases, and 0 bases stayed unmatched. The CDR3 protein is CASSLGLAGDEQFF. CDR3 nucleotide sequence: TGCGCCAGCAGCTTGGGACTAGCGGGAGATGAGCAGTTCTTC.

V and J are TRBV5-1 and TRBJ2-7; the match to TRBD2 covers 14 bases. Germline V lookup: CDR1 SGHRS, CDR2 YFSETQ. The V segment lost 0 bases and the J segment 1 base; nucleotides outside the gene matches: 0. The CDR3 sequence is 16 residues long. The CDR3 nucleotides read TGCGCCAGCAGCTTGGGACTAGCGGGAGGGTCCTACGAGCAGTACTTC. It specifies CASSLGLAGGSYEQYF.

This chain uses TRBV5-1 with TRBJ1-4; D gene ambiguous. V shed 0 bases and J shed 3 bases, with 3 bases lying between them. The CDR3 is 13 residues long. CDR1 is SGHRS and CDR2 is YFSETQ in the germline V gene. CDR3 loop: CASSLGANEKLFF. The CDR3 DNA reads TGCGCCAGCAGCTTGGGGGCTAATGAAAAACTGTTTTTT.

This chain connects TRBV5-1 to TRBJ2-1, with D unresolved. CDR1 is SGHRS and CDR2 is YFSETQ in the germline V gene. Trimming took 1 base from V and 8 from J, leaving 7 bases between them. This CDR3 contains 12 residues. CDR3 in amino acids: CASSLFRDEQFF. CDR3 DNA: TGCGCCAGCAGCTTGTTTCGGGATGAGCAGTTCTTC.

This clone showed up just once. CDR3 bases: TGTGCCAGCAGCCCTCGGGACAGGGCTATCTACGAGCAGTACTTC. This translates into CASSPRDRAIYEQYF. The chain links TRBV28 to TRBJ2-7; 9 bases match TRBD1. The ends lost 6 bases at V and 3 bases at J; junction bases unmatched: 9. CDR3 length equals 15 residues. Germline V gives CDR1 MDHEN, CDR2 SYDVKM.

Only a few counts were recorded for this clone. The V call is TRBV10-3, the J call TRBJ2-1; 10 nucleotides match TRBD2. The CDR3 runs 14 residues. The germline V gene has CDR1 ENHRY and CDR2 SYGVKD. The ends lost 7 bases at V and 3 bases at J; junction bases unmatched: 3. The CDR3 sequence: CAITEREGYNEQFF. The CDR3 DNA follows: TGTGCCATCACCGAGCGGGAGGGCTACAATGAGCAGTTCTTC.

The rearrangement uses TRBV6-1 and TRBJ1-5, with D perhaps matching TRBD1 (5 bases). The CDR3 has 13 amino acids. Germline assignment: CDR1 MNHNS and CDR2 SASEGT. V lost 5 bases, J lost 4 bases, and 9 bases lay in between. The CDR3 protein is CASSQGLNQPQHF. CDR3 coding DNA: TGTGCCAGCAGTCAGGGTTTGAATCAGCCCCAGCATTTT.

The gene calls are TRBV28 and TRBJ1-5, with 8 bases identical to TRBD1. The CDR3 is 17 amino acids. Trimming removed 2 bases from V and 0 bases from J; junction bases left unmatched: 6. Germline V gene sequence: CDR1 MDHEN, CDR2 SYDVKM. DNA for the CDR3: TGTGCCAGCAGTTTAATCCGGACAGGGTATAGCAATCAGCCCCAGCATTTT. Protein sequence: CASSLIRTGYSNQPQHF.